This is a list of T cell receptor beta chains from one sample in a study of blood T cell repertoires in COVID-19. The data were produced by immunoSEQ multiplex PCR, yet TCRdb's version contains in-frame clones alone and is incomplete. The repertoire consists of 77,000 or so clones, with 70% to 90% occurring once and the leading ten covering 4.6%. The sequenced material came from peripheral blood. Receptors were obtained from a man between 45 and 60 years old with active COVID-19. The CDR3 runs from the conserved cysteine through the conserved F or W. The D gene is left open where the match is weak. Size is omitted from some rows. Given values are once, few, many or a class for expanded clones.

CDR3 | DNA | size | J | D | V
CASSQGPGTNNYGYTF | TGCGCCAGCAGCCAAGGTCCCGGGACAAATAACTATGGCTACACCTTC | NA | TRBJ1-2 | NA | TRBV4-1
CASTGLKTGELFF | TGTGCCAGCACAGGCTTAAAAACCGGGGAGCTGTTTTTT | NA | TRBJ2-2 | NA | TRBV2
CASSSQGVLEKLFF | TGTGCCAGCAGCTCACAGGGAGTCCTTGAAAAACTGTTTTTT | once | TRBJ1-4 | NA | TRBV7-3
CASSQDRYREMDGYTF | TGCGCCAGCAGCCAAGATCGGTACAGGGAGATGGATGGCTACACCTTC | NA | TRBJ1-2 | NA | TRBV4-3
CASSFVGAEAPLHF | TGTGCCAGCAGCTTTGTAGGGGCCGAAGCACCCCTCCACTTT | NA | TRBJ1-6 | NA | TRBV5-4
CASSEGGSGANVLTF | TGTGCCAGCAGTGAGGGGGGCTCTGGGGCCAACGTCCTGACTTTC | NA | TRBJ2-6 | NA | TRBV6-1
CASSDTGDSYNEQFF | TGTGCCAGCAGTGATACGGGGGACTCCTACAATGAGCAGTTCTTC | NA | TRBJ2-1 | NA | TRBV6-4
CASSLGTGGQYEQYF | TGTGCCAGCAGCTTAGGGACAGGGGGCCAGTACGAGCAGTACTTC | NA | TRBJ2-7 | TRBD1 | TRBV7-8
CASRLSGHTDTQYF | TGTGCCAGCAGACTTAGCGGACACACAGATACGCAGTATTTT | once | TRBJ2-3 | NA | TRBV6-5
CASSLDPSGSTDTQYF | TGTGCCAGCAGCTTGGATCCTAGCGGGAGTACAGATACGCAGTATTTT | NA | TRBJ2-3 | TRBD2 | TRBV5-5
CASSEALAQETQYF | TGTGCCAGCAGTGAAGCACTAGCGCAAGAGACCCAGTACTTC | NA | TRBJ2-5 | TRBD2 | TRBV25-1
CATSRDLMGGTSGNTIYF | TGTGCCACCAGCAGAGATCTTATGGGGGGAACAAGTGGAAACACCATATATTTT | NA | TRBJ1-3 | NA | TRBV15
CATSGDSGWAGELFF | TGTGCCACCTCGGGAGACTCCGGGTGGGCCGGGGAGCTGTTTTTT | NA | TRBJ2-2 | NA | TRBV15
CASSDSWVVGLYEQYF | TGCGCCAGCAGTGATAGTTGGGTCGTGGGACTCTACGAGCAGTACTTC | NA | TRBJ2-7 | NA | TRBV10-2
CASSSRDREAGANVLTF | TGTGCCAGCAGCTCGAGAGACAGGGAAGCTGGGGCCAACGTCCTGACTTTC | NA | TRBJ2-6 | TRBD1 | TRBV7-9
CASSPGEAGPQHF | TGTGCCAGTAGTCCCGGGGAGGCCGGGCCCCAGCATTTT | NA | TRBJ1-5 | NA | TRBV19
CASSLDNDRGRADTQYF | TGTGCCAGCAGCTTAGATAACGACAGGGGAAGAGCAGATACGCAGTATTTT | NA | TRBJ2-3 | TRBD1 | TRBV11-2
CASGLEQGIFGYTF | TGTGCTAGTGGTTTGGAACAGGGCATATTTGGCTACACCTTC | NA | TRBJ1-2 | NA | TRBV12-5